These 13 T cell receptor beta chains share one sample of origin, sequenced in a study of beta chain features in type 1 diabetes. Study-wide results and limits: Researchers report that Type 1 diabetes patients had moderately but significantly shorter TCRB CDR3s across all four CD4+ subsets.

What these receptors recognize is not known. The entirety of the isolated RNA underwent reverse transcription, so expressed TCRB transcripts were sequenced. TCRdb's copy holds only in-frame clones and misses some; the assay was immunoSEQ multiplex PCR. This table has around 600,000 clones, around 12% appearing once. Sequenced sample: naive CD4+ T cells from blood. All receptors derive from a man aged 25 to 40 with type 1 diabetes.

The chain is built from TRBV6-5 and TRBJ1-4; D is uncertain. Germline V gene lookup returns CDR1 MNHEY and CDR2 SVGAGI. This CDR3 spans 16 amino acids. Trimming took off 0 bases at V and 2 bases at J, with 10 bases between the two ends. The CDR3 DNA sequence: TGTGCCAGCAGTTACTCTGGGGTAGCGACTAATGAAAAACTGTTTTTT. Amino acids: CASSYSGVATNEKLFF.

The table lists this clone with a few counts. The chain couples TRBV10-3 to TRBJ2-7, with TRBD2 matching 14 bases. Losses at the gene ends were 4 bases for V and 0 bases for J; bases not matched to a gene: 5. The CDR3 extends over 17 amino acids. From germline, CDR1 is ENHRY and CDR2 SYGVKD. CDR3 DNA: TGTGCCATCAGTGTTGGACTAGCGGGGGGAAGCTCCTACGAGCAGTACTTC. Amino acid sequence: CAISVGLAGGSSYEQYF.

This clone has only a few counts. The rearrangement uses TRBV9 and TRBJ1-1; D unresolved. Trimming removed 0 bases at V and 6 bases at J, with 12 bases between. This CDR3 region has 14 residues. Per the germline V gene, CDR1 is SGDLS and CDR2 is YYNGEE. CDR3 nucleotides: TGTGCCAGCAGCGTAGGATGGGATGAAGCTGAAGCTTTCTTT. Protein sequence: CASSVGWDEAEAFF.

This clone was picked up a small number of times. V usage is TRBV14 and J usage is TRBJ1-6; D not resolved. The CDR3 is 13 amino acids. Trimming removed 4 bases at V and 9 bases at J, with 10 bases between. The germline V gene encodes CDR1 SGHDN and CDR2 FVKESK. CDR3 sequence: CASSRSGSSPLHF. CDR3 in DNA: TGTGCCAGCAGCCGCAGTGGGAGTTCACCCCTCCACTTT. Full variable domain (outside the CDR3, taken from reference TRBV14 and TRBJ1-6): EAGVTQFPSHSVIEKGQTVTLRCDPISGHDNLYWYRRVMGKEIKFLLHFVKESKQDESGMPNNRFLAERTGGTYSTLKVQPAELEDSGVYFCASSRSGSSPLHFGNGTRLTVT.

This clone turned up a few times. The J gene is TRBJ1-5, the V gene TRBV28; D is perhaps TRBD1 (5 bases). Trimming pared 10 bases from V and 0 bases from J, leaving 13 bases between. CDR3 size: 14 residues. Germline-derived CDR1 and CDR2 are MDHEN and SYDVKM. The CDR3 loop reads CAIKEGASNQPQHF. The CDR3 bases are TGTGCCATTAAAGAAGGGGCTAGCAATCAGCCCCAGCATTTT.

There are a few counts of this clone. This chain joins TRBV19 and TRBJ1-5, with a weak D call TRBD1 (5 bases). V shed 3 bases and J shed 1 base, with 10 bases lying between them. CDR1 is LNHDA and CDR2 is SQIVND in the germline V gene (reference sequence). CDR3 length: 15 residues. The CDR3 DNA reads as TGTGCCAGTAGTATCCAGAAGGGGAGCAATCAGCCCCAGCATTTT. This translates into CASSIQKGSNQPQHF.

V gene TRBV4-2 combines with J gene TRBJ2-3; 9 nucleotides agree with TRBD2. The CDR3 spans 15 residues. Trimming at V came to 2 bases and at J to 4 bases, leaving 4 bases not matched to a gene. Germline values: CDR1 LGHNA, CDR2 YNFKEQ. The CDR3 loop reads CASSQLAGSADTQYF. The DNA of the CDR3 is TGTGCCAGCAGCCAACTAGCGGGGAGTGCAGATACGCAGTATTTT.

This clone has only a few counts. Other DNA sequences in this specimen translate into the identical CDR3. The chain employs TRBV5-6 and TRBJ1-5; no reliable D call. Looked up from germline, CDR1 is SGHDT and CDR2 is YYEEEE. The CDR3 sequence is 13 residues long. The germline V and J ends were trimmed by 4 bases and 0 bases, with 5 bases remaining between them. CDR3 in amino acids: CASSLYSNQPQHF. CDR3 nucleotides: TGTGCCAGCAGCCTTTATAGCAATCAGCCCCAGCATTTT.

This clone was observed a handful of times. The V call is TRBV5-1, the J call TRBJ2-7; D unresolved. Germline assignment: CDR1 SGHRS and CDR2 YFSETQ. V was cut by 0 bases and J by 3 bases, with 13 bases left in between. This CDR3 has 15 residues. The CDR3 region is CASSLASGAYYEQYF. CDR3 nucleotides: TGCGCCAGCAGCTTGGCCTCAGGAGCCTACTACGAGCAGTACTTC.

This clone was seen only a few times. The chain employs TRBV30 and TRBJ2-5; D gene unclear. Deletions cut 5 bases from V and 5 bases from J, with 18 bases between. From germline, CDR1 is GTSNPN and CDR2 SVGIG (reference sequence). This CDR3 has 14 residues. Here the CDR3 reads CAWDPTRGRETQYF. CDR3 coding DNA: TGTGCCTGGGACCCCACCCGAGGCCGGGAGACCCAGTACTTC.

DNA of the CDR3: TGTGCCAGCTCACCAGGACTAGAGGGGGATACGCAGTATTTT. Protein sequence: CASSPGLEGDTQYF. V gene TRBV18 combines with J gene TRBJ2-3; 7 bases match TRBD2. CDR3 size: 14 residues. Germline-derived CDR1 and CDR2 are KGHSH and LQKENI. The ends lost 2 bases at V and 6 bases at J; junction bases unmatched: 5.

The rearrangement joins TRBV29-1 to TRBJ1-3; D remains unclear. V was pared by 7 bases and J by 0 bases, with 13 bases between. This CDR3 contains 14 residues. Germline CDR1 is SQVTM and CDR2 is ANQGSEA. This chain's CDR3 is CSASRLNSGNTIYF. In DNA form, the CDR3 reads TGCAGCGCCTCTCGATTGAACTCTGGAAACACCATATATTTT. Using reference TRBV29-1 and TRBJ1-3 for the parts outside the CDR3, the full variable domain is SAVISQKPSRDICQRGTSLTIQCQVDSQVTMMFWYRQQPGQSLTLIATANQGSEATYESGFVIDKFPISRPNLTFSTLTVSNMSPEDSSIYLCSASRLNSGNTIYFGEGSWLTVV.

A few counts support this clone. The rearrangement joins TRBV9 to TRBJ2-6; D may be TRBD1 (6 bases). Per the germline V gene, CDR1 is SGDLS and CDR2 is YYNGEE. Trimming cost V 0 bases and J 0 bases, with 16 bases left between them. The CDR3 has 19 residues. CDR3 sequence reads: CASSVGVAGVGSGANVLTF. CDR3 DNA sequence: TGTGCCAGCAGCGTAGGAGTGGCAGGGGTCGGCTCTGGGGCCAACGTCCTGACTTTC.